This T cell receptor (beta chain) derives from a study of CD8 T cells in ankylosing spondylitis. The CDR3 loop spans 16 amino acids. The V end was cut by 0 bases, the J end by 2 bases, with 14 bases between. From germline, CDR1 is SGDLS and CDR2 YYNGEE. Molecular-barcoded quantitative 5'-RACE produced these TCR beta libraries. TCRdb independently ran MiXCR on the 5' RACE reads; one entry per CDR3 protein. The sample consists of roughly 440,000 distinct CDR3 sequences, roughly a sixth of them appearing once. Study-level findings and limits: Relatively rare in peripheral blood, disease-linked clones were also CD8+. Made up of under 10 highly homologous variants, a TCR beta motif appeared characteristic of ankylosing spondylitis blood. Reportedly, significant enrichment of disease-linked clones occurred in matched ankylosing spondylitis synovial fluid.

This clonotype was found a few times. Its target is unknown. V usage is TRBV9 and J usage is TRBJ1-2; D may be TRBD1 (5 bases). The receptor's source is a male donor with ankylosing spondylitis. The source material was blood, either unsorted or a sorted T cell fraction (not recorded which). The CDR3 bases are TGTGCCAGCAGCGTAGGGGCTGCGGGGGGAAACTATGGCTACACCTTC. The encoded protein is CASSVGAAGGNYGYTF.